Below, one T cell receptor beta chain is given with its context. Its specific antigen is unknown. No much larger clone is present one base from it, and per-base qualities are unavailable. This record comes from a study of T cell repertoires in ileal Crohn's disease (dated by TCRdb to between 2018 and 2021). For the study in its entirety: At the time of surgery, roughly 35% of patients were active smokers, and the median duration of disease was 7.9 years. Surgery was performed for a complication in all patients, with stricturing disease in roughly 60% and penetrating disease in around 40%. About half of the patients received postoperative therapy: under 13 received thiopurines and around 20 received anti-TNF agents. MI samples consisted of biopsies taken from the proximal margin of the surgical specimen. For commercial TCRB immunosequencing, around 500 nanograms of biopsy DNA were submitted for each sample. The TCR repertoire was analysed in about 50 patients with Crohn's disease drawn from a prospective multicentre cohort. The study was conducted in parallel with a multicentre cohort built to find predictors of early endoscopic recurrence after ileocolonic resection. A Rutgeerts score higher than i0 was the definition used for endoscopic postoperative recurrence. A total of around 170 mucosal samples from some 50 patients were sequenced, collected from several sites on the surgical specimen as well as at postoperative endoscopy.

The germline V gene encodes CDR1 SNHLY and CDR2 FYNNEI. The trim is 4 bases for V and 0 bases for J, with a gap of 16 bases between the germline ends. From cysteine to phenylalanine, the CDR3 is 18 amino acids long. Only the CDR3 portion is preserved as DNA: 54 bases, with reading frame beginning at the first base. In the paper's terms, the time point label means: proximal margin of the surgical specimen (macroscopically non-inflamed). Adults with ileal or ileocolonic Crohn's disease for whom ileocolonic resection was indicated were considered eligible. Whole ileal mucosal biopsies were kept frozen at -80 degrees C prior to DNA extraction. A TRizol-based method was used to extract genomic DNA from the frozen whole biopsies, and the DNA was quantified with a NanoDrop 2000 spectrophotometer. What the study reported, not specific to this receptor: Endoscopic recurrence was found to be associated with higher high-frequency clone percentages at surgery, and recurrence was observed in all patients with clonality above 26.8% (18/57). Only a subgroup of patients, of unstated size, had mucosal CD4 and CD8 T cells sorted and sequenced. Compared with CD4 T cells, sorted CD8 T cells held more high-frequency clones, which suggests that the mucosal expansions were mostly CD8. Patients who were active smokers at surgery had a significantly higher proportion of clonal expansions than non-smokers (around 24% vs 18%, p=0.02).

Libraries were prepared through the immunoSEQ multiplex PCR assay. CDR3 regions were amplified from genomic DNA by Adaptive Biotechnology using a two-step, amplification bias-controlled multiplex PCR. In the first PCR, primers covered every V and J gene segment, and in the second PCR, barcodes and Illumina adapters were added. CDR3 libraries were sequenced using an Illumina instrument. Under the source paper's analysis protocol: The analysis drew on both the pipelines supplied by the vendor and custom analysis of the raw data in R/Bioconductor running R version 3.3.0. Clonality, ranging from 0 to 1, was calculated as the inverse of the normalised Shannon entropy of all productive clones. High-frequency clones were defined as the repertoire share of the top 100 clones, retaining only clones passing a 95% confidence test. Overlap between samples was measured with the Morisita-Horn index, while repertoire diversity was measured with the Simpson index. TCRdb took this table from immuneACCESS and kept in-frame rearrangements with V and J called. Such tables lack part of the clones; where checked against another copy, unresolved V genes explain under half of the gap, and the rest is unexplained. Clone size and V and J calls were adopted from that table, with D and trimming inferred from the DNA. In all, the sample holds fewer than 7,500 clones, and under 80% of those were seen once. The top ten clones comprise roughly 29% of the sample.

The V and J segments used are TRBV2 and TRBJ2-6; TRBD2 could be the D gene, as 6 bases match. Sequencing was performed on ileal tissue. This sequence was found in an adult with Crohn's disease. The nucleotide sequence reads as follows: TGTGCCAGCAGTGTAAAGGGTCGGGGAGGCTCTGGGGCCAACGTCCTGACTTTC. This gives the protein CASSVKGRGGSGANVLTF.